This entry lists 27 T cell receptor beta chains sequenced from one sample in a study of cytomegalovirus exposure and HLA in healthy donors. Primers for the PCR totalled 60 Vbeta and 13 Jbeta. Repertoires were generated with immunoSEQ multiplex PCR, while TCRdb's copy carries only in-frame clones and drops some. Among over 150,000 clones, approximately 80% were seen once, and the ten largest hold around 5%. The sequenced material came from PBMCs. These receptors came from a man aged 18 to 29 in good health and CMV-seronegative.

The rearrangement uses TRBV18 and TRBJ2-7; weak D call: TRBD1 (6 bases). CDR3 length: 13 amino acids. The V end was cut by 8 bases, the J end by 4 bases, with 15 bases between. The germline gives CDR1 KGHSH, CDR2 LQKENI. This CDR3 reads CASQTGTMYEQYF. The CDR3 region has the DNA TGTGCCAGCCAAACAGGGACGATGTACGAGCAGTACTTC. Drawing the rest from reference TRBV18 and TRBJ2-7, the complete variable domain is NAGVMQNPRHLVRRRGQEARLRCSPMKGHSHVYWYRQLPEEGLKFMVYLQKENIIDESGMPKERFSAEFPKEGPSILRIQQVVRGDSAAYFCASQTGTMYEQYFGPGTRLTVT.

The chain uses TRBV2 and TRBJ1-5; D is undetermined. With 5 bases removed from V and 11 bases from J, the gap between germline ends came to 16 bases. Germline V lookup: CDR1 SNHLY, CDR2 FYNNEI. CDR3 length: 13 amino acids. Here the CDR3 reads CASSPREIWSQHF. The CDR3 DNA reads as TGTGCCAGCAGTCCGCGGGAGATTTGGTCCCAGCATTTT.

V usage is TRBV7-8 and J usage is TRBJ1-4; 7 bases align to TRBD1. This CDR3 comprises 15 residues. Germline values: CDR1 SGHVS, CDR2 FQNEAQ. Trimming removed 5 bases from V and 3 bases from J; junction bases left unmatched: 6. CDR3 nucleotide sequence: TGTGCCAGCAGCGCAACCGGGACAGCTAATGAAAAACTGTTTTTT. Translation: CASSATGTANEKLFF.

The rearrangement uses TRBV27 and TRBJ2-1; 12 nucleotides line up with TRBD1. Germline CDR1 and CDR2: MNHEY and SMNVEV (reference sequence). There are 16 residues in the CDR3. With 6 bases clipped from V and 7 bases from J, the junction kept 10 bases outside the gene matches. Here the CDR3 reads CASRIEGQGARNEQFF. CDR3 DNA: TGTGCCAGCAGAATAGAGGGACAGGGGGCGAGGAATGAGCAGTTCTTC.

This clone was detected a few times. This chain uses TRBV9 with TRBJ1-6, with D possibly TRBD1 on 5 matching bases. CDR1 is SGDLS and CDR2 is YYNGEE in the germline V gene. CDR3 length equals 17 residues. V dropped 2 bases and J dropped 6 bases, with 18 bases sitting between them. CDR3 amino acids: CASSVGGPGPTNSPLHF. The CDR3 coding sequence is TGTGCCAGCAGCGTCGGGGGTCCGGGACCGACTAATTCACCCCTCCACTTT.

The genes are TRBV27 and TRBJ1-5; D not resolved. Per the germline V gene, CDR1 is MNHEY and CDR2 is SMNVEV (reference sequence). Trimming took 5 bases from V and 0 from J, leaving 8 bases between them. CDR3 length: 14 amino acids. The CDR3 nucleotides are TGTGCCAGCAGTGAGGAGTATAGCAATCAGCCCCAGCATTTT. Its protein is CASSEEYSNQPQHF.

The chain is built from TRBV29-1 and TRBJ1-6; D is perhaps TRBD1 (5 bases). Between the trimmed V and J ends, which lost 4 bases and 14 bases, there was a span of 15 bases. CDR1 SQVTM and CDR2 ANQGSEA come from the germline V gene. This CDR3 spans 12 amino acids. CDR3 loop: CSVGGGDTALHF. CDR3 DNA sequence: TGCAGCGTTGGGGGGGGAGACACGGCCCTCCACTTT.

The chain carries TRBV9 and TRBJ2-3; 7 positions match TRBD2. Trimming took 0 bases from V and 0 from J; bases not matched to a gene: 10. The CDR3 is made up of 18 amino acids. From germline, CDR1 is SGDLS and CDR2 YYNGEE. In nucleotides, the CDR3 is TGTGCCAGCAGCGTAGGTCCTAGCGGTAGCTCTAGCACAGATACGCAGTATTTT. As protein: CASSVGPSGSSSTDTQYF.

This chain joins TRBV6-1 and TRBJ2-7; TRBD1 matches at 9 bases. In germline, CDR1 is MNHNS, CDR2 SASEGT. This CDR3 contains 15 residues. J lost 4 bases, V lost 6 bases, and 10 bases had no gene match. The CDR3 protein is CASSRGQGRVYEQYF. The CDR3 bases are TGTGCCAGCAGCCGGGGACAGGGAAGGGTATACGAGCAGTACTTC.

The chain has TRBV6-1 and TRBJ2-7, with D perhaps matching TRBD1 (6 bases). With 3 bases removed from V and 4 bases from J, the gap between germline ends came to 25 bases. This CDR3 region has 18 residues. Germline assignment: CDR1 MNHNS and CDR2 SASEGT. The CDR3 DNA sequence: TGTGCCAGCAGTGATAACCCTTCGTGGGGTCAGGGGAAGTACGAGCAGTACTTC. Its translation: CASSDNPSWGQGKYEQYF.

The chain employs TRBV19 and TRBJ1-4; TRBD1 agrees at 9 bases. The CDR3 extends over 14 amino acids. The ends lost 3 bases at V and 7 bases at J; junction bases unmatched: 3. The V gene's germline CDR1 is LNHDA and CDR2 SQIVND (reference sequence). CDR3 bases: TGTGCCAGTAGTATCGGGACAGGGCGTGAAAAACTGTTTTTT. It yields the protein CASSIGTGREKLFF.

CDR3 protein: CASSSQSRGKGNEQYF. CDR3 nucleotides: TGTGCCAGCAGCTCCCAAAGCAGGGGAAAGGGCAACGAGCAGTACTTC. The genes are TRBV7-9 and TRBJ2-7; tentative D call: TRBD1 (6 bases). Per germline, CDR1 SEHNR and CDR2 FQNEAQ (reference sequence). Trimming took off 4 bases at V and 5 bases at J, with 21 bases between the two ends. This CDR3 has 16 amino acids.

For this clone: The sample holds other DNA sequences that translate to the same CDR3. The rearrangement joins TRBV10-3 to TRBJ2-7; 8 positions agree with TRBD1. From germline, CDR1 is ENHRY and CDR2 SYGVKD. With 5 bases clipped from V and 1 base from J, the junction kept 4 bases outside the gene matches. The CDR3 has 14 residues. The CDR3 DNA is TGTGCCATCAGTTCCGGGACAGGATCCTACGAGCAGTACTTC. This gives the protein CAISSGTGSYEQYF.

The V gene is TRBV19, the J gene TRBJ1-5, with a possible D match to TRBD1 (5 bases). Trimming removed 5 bases at V and 3 bases at J, with 11 bases between. Germline values: CDR1 LNHDA, CDR2 SQIVND (reference sequence). The CDR3 contains 14 residues. The CDR3 here is CASSRPGSNQPQHF. The CDR3 region has the DNA TGTGCCAGTAGTCGCCCAGGGTCCAATCAGCCCCAGCATTTT.

V usage is TRBV7-6 and J usage is TRBJ2-5; 9 bases agree with TRBD1. The CDR3 runs to 14 residues. Unmatched junction bases numbered 5, after V lost 5 bases and J lost 4 bases. Germline-derived CDR1 and CDR2 are SGHVS and FNYEAQ. The DNA for the CDR3 is TGTGCCAGCAGCCCCGGGACAGGGCCAGAGACCCAGTACTTC. This translates into CASSPGTGPETQYF.

The chain employs TRBV30 and TRBJ1-3; no definite D call. Germline CDR1 reads GTSNPN; CDR2 reads SVGIG (reference sequence). Trimming cost V 6 bases and J 1 base, with 4 bases left between them. CDR3 length equals 11 residues. This CDR3 is CACLSGNTIYF. The CDR3, as DNA: TGTGCCTGCCTTTCTGGAAACACCATATATTTT.

J is TRBJ1-2 and V is TRBV7-2; 9 bases are a match to TRBD1. This CDR3 spans 14 amino acids. V lost 5 bases, J lost 2 bases, and 3 bases stayed unmatched. Germline CDR1 and CDR2: SGHTA and FQGNSA. The CDR3 DNA sequence: TGTGCCAGCAGCCACGGACAGGGGAACTATGGCTACACCTTC. Translated: CASSHGQGNYGYTF. The variable domain in full, completed from reference TRBV7-2 and TRBJ1-2, reads GAGVSQSPSNKVTEKGKDVELRCDPISGHTALYWYRQSLGQGLEFLIYFQGNSAPDKSGLPSDRFSAERTGGSVSTLTIQRTQQEDSAVYLCASSHGQGNYGYTFGSGTRLTVV.

The rearrangement links TRBV9 to TRBJ1-5; D not certain. Trimming cost V 0 bases and J 7 bases, with 14 bases left between them. There are 15 residues in the CDR3. Per the germline V gene, CDR1 is SGDLS and CDR2 is YYNGEE. The CDR3 DNA is TGTGCCAGCAGCGTAGAAGGACGGGATGGCCAGCCCCAGCATTTT. Its protein is CASSVEGRDGQPQHF.

The chain's CDR3 is CTSSLLPSGHQTQYF. The CDR3 coding sequence is TGCACCAGCAGCCTTCTTCCTAGCGGACATCAGACCCAGTACTTC. This chain uses TRBV1 with TRBJ2-5; the table's D call, TRBD2, has no DNA check behind it. TRBV1 is flagged as a pseudogene. The CDR3 consists of 15 residues.

This chain uses TRBV19 with TRBJ1-6; D might be TRBD1 (5 bases). This CDR3 region has 16 residues. Per the germline V gene, CDR1 is LNHDA and CDR2 is SQIVND (reference sequence). V gave up 4 bases and J gave up 2 bases, with 12 bases separating them. CDR3 protein: CASSTQRGTYNSPLHF. Written as DNA, the CDR3 is TGTGCCAGTAGTACTCAAAGGGGAACCTATAATTCACCCCTCCACTTT.

This clone was counted once. This sequence joins TRBV9 and TRBJ2-5; D unresolved. The CDR3 length is 15 residues. In germline, CDR1 is SGDLS, CDR2 YYNGEE. V was trimmed by 1 base and J by 0 bases, leaving 10 bases between them. The CDR3 region is CASSVFGTYQETQYF. DNA for the CDR3: TGTGCCAGCAGCGTATTTGGCACGTACCAAGAGACCCAGTACTTC.

The V and J genes are TRBV28 and TRBJ1-1; 8 positions agree with TRBD1. The CDR3 covers 14 residues. Germline loops: CDR1 MDHEN, CDR2 SYDVKM. The V gene end was trimmed by 2 bases and the J gene end by 7 bases; junction bases not matched to a gene: 6. In DNA, the CDR3 is TGTGCCAGCAGTTTAACACAGGGGGACAGTGAAGCTTTCTTT. Residues: CASSLTQGDSEAFF.

This chain connects TRBV6-5 to TRBJ1-1; D is undetermined. The length of the CDR3 is 15 residues. V lost 0 bases, J lost 8 bases, and 16 bases lay in between. Germline V gives CDR1 MNHEY, CDR2 SVGAGI. The DNA for the CDR3 is TGTGCCAGCAGTTACTCCGGAGCCGCGAAAAGGGAAGCTTTCTTT. Translation gives CASSYSGAAKREAFF.

The J gene is TRBJ2-3, the V gene TRBV27, with TRBD1 as a possible D gene (6 bases). This CDR3 spans 17 amino acids. V gave up 4 bases and J gave up 2 bases, with 19 bases separating them. Germline CDR1 reads MNHEY; CDR2 reads SMNVEV (reference sequence). CDR3 amino acids: CASSSRDTSLNTDTQYF. CDR3 bases: TGTGCCAGCAGTTCCCGGGACACATCCTTAAACACAGATACGCAGTATTTT.

Points on this clone: The sample holds other DNA sequences that translate to the same CDR3. The genes are TRBV18 and TRBJ2-5, with D tentatively TRBD1 (6 bases). Germline V gene sequence: CDR1 KGHSH, CDR2 LQKENI. The CDR3 extends over 13 amino acids. V gave up 4 bases and J gave up 1 base, with 7 bases separating them. The CDR3 nucleotides are TGTGCCAGCTCACGGGACATCCAAGAGACCCAGTACTTC. The encoded protein is CASSRDIQETQYF.

The genes are TRBV5-4 and TRBJ1-6, with D possibly being TRBD1 (6 bases). The germline gives CDR1 SGHNT, CDR2 YYREEE (reference sequence). CDR3 size: 15 residues. The germline V and J ends were trimmed by 0 bases and 9 bases, with 13 bases remaining between them. The CDR3, as DNA: TGTGCCAGCAGCTTGGGGCAGGGGTTTGGTTCACCCCTCCACTTT. Protein product: CASSLGQGFGSPLHF.

Remarks on this clone: The sample holds other DNA sequences that translate to the same CDR3. J is TRBJ2-5 and V is TRBV5-1; TRBD1 aligns across 9 bases. CDR1 and CDR2 from the germline V gene are SGHRS and YFSETQ. This CDR3 has 14 residues. With V trimmed by 3 bases and J by 5 bases, 5 bases remained unmatched. Here the CDR3 reads CASSSGQGRETQYF. DNA of the CDR3: TGCGCCAGCAGCTCAGGACAGGGGAGGGAGACCCAGTACTTC. Using reference TRBV5-1 and TRBJ2-5 for the parts outside the CDR3, the full variable domain is KAGVTQTPRYLIKTRGQQVTLSCSPISGHRSVSWYQQTPGQGLQFLFEYFSETQRNKGNFPGRFSGRQFSNSRSEMNVSTLELGDSALYLCASSSGQGRETQYFGPGTRLLVL.